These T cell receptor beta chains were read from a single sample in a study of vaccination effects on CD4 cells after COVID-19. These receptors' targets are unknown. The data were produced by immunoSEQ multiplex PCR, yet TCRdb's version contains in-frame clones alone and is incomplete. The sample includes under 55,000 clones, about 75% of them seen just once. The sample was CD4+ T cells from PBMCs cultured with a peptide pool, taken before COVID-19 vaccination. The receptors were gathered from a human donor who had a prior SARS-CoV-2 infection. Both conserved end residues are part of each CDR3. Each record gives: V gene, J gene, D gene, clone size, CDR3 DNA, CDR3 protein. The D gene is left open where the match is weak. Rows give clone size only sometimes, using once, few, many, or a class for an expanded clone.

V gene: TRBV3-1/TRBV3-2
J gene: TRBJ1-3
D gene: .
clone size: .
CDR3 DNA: TGTGCCAGCAGCCAAGCCTGGGCGGGAAACACCATATATTTT
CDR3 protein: CASSQAWAGNTIYF

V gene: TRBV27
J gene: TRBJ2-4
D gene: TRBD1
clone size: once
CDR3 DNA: TGTGCCAGCAGTCCATCGGTTGCGATACGGGACAGGATAAAAAACATTCAGTACTTC
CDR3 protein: CASSPSVAIRDRIKNIQYF

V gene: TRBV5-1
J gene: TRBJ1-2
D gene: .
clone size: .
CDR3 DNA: TGCGCCAGCAGCTTGGAGGGGGGAATCTATGGCTACACCTTC
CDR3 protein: CASSLEGGIYGYTF

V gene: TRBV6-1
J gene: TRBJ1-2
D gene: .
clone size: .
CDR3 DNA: TGTGCCAGCAGTGAAGCGCAGGGAGCAGAATATGGCTACACCTTC
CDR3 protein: CASSEAQGAEYGYTF

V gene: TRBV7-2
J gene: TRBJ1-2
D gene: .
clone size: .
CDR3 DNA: TGTGCCAGCAGCTTAGTTTCGGATTACTATGGCTACACCTTC
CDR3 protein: CASSLVSDYYGYTF

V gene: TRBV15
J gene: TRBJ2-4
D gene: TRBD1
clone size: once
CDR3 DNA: TGTGCCACCAGCAGGGCTTCGGGGACAGGGGAAGACATTCAGTACTTC
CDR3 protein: CATSRASGTGEDIQYF

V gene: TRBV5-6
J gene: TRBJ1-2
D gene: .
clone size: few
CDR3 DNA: TGTGCCAGCAGCTTTTTTCACAGCTATGGCTACACCTTC
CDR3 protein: CASSFFHSYGYTF

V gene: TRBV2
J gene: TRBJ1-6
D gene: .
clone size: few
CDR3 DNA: TGTGCCAGCAGGCTTATGGGGGATTCACCCCTCCACTTT
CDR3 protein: CASRLMGDSPLHF

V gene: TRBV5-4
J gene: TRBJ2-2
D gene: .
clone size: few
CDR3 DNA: TGTGCCAGCAGCAGCATAAGGACTGCCGGGGAGCTGTTTTTT
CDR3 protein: CASSSIRTAGELFF

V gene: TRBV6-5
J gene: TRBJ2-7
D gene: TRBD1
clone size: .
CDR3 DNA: TGTGCCAGCAGTTCCAGGACAGGGTCAGTCGAGCAGTACTTC
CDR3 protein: CASSSRTGSVEQYF

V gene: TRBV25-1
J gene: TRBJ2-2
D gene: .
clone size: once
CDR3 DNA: TGTGCCAGCAGTGATCCAGGGGTAGGCACCGGGGAGCTGTTTTTT
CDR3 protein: CASSDPGVGTGELFF

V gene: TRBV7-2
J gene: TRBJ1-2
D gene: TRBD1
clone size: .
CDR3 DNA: TGTGCCAGCAGCTTAGAAGGACAGGGGAACTATGGCTACACCTTC
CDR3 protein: CASSLEGQGNYGYTF

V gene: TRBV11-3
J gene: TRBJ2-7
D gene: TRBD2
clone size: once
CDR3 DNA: TGTGCCAGCAGCTCCTACCTGGGGGGGGGAGGTTACGAGCAGTACTTC
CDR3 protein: CASSSYLGGGGYEQYF

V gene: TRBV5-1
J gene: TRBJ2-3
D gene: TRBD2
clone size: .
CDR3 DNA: TGCGCCAGCAGCTTAGGGACTAGCGGGGGCGGGACAGATACGCAGTATTTT
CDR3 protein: CASSLGTSGGGTDTQYF

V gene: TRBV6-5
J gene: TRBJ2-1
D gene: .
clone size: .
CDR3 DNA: TGTGCCAGCAGAGGCGGACCTTCCGTGGATGAGCAGTTCTTC
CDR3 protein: CASRGGPSVDEQFF

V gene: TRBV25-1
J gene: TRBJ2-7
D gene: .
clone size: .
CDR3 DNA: TGTGCCAGCAGTGAATATGGCGGGGAGGTTTGGTACTTC
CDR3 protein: CASSEYGGEVWYF

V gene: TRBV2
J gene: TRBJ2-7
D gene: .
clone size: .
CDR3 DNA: TGTGCCAGCAACAGGTACCTAGGGTACGAGCAGTACTTC
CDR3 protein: CASNRYLGYEQYF

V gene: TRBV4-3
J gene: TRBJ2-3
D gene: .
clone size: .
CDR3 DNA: TGCGCCAGCAGCCAAGATATTAGTGGGCGGTTGAGCACAGATACGCAGTATTTT
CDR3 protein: CASSQDISGRLSTDTQYF

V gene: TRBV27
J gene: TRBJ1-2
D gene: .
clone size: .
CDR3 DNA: TGTGCCAGCAGCCCAACCTCCACCAGCTATGGCTACACCTTC
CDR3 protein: CASSPTSTSYGYTF

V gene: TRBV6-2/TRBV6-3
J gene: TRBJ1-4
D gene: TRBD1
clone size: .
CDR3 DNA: TGTGCCAGCAGCCCACCAGACAGGGAGAGTGAAAAACTGTTTTTT
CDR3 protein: CASSPPDRESEKLFF

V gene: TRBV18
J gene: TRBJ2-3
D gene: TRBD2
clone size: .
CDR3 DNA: TGTGCCAGCTCATCCCCCAGTGGCGGGGGAACAGATACGCAGTATTTT
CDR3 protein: CASSSPSGGGTDTQYF

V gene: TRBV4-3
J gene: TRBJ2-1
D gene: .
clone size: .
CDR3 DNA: TGCGCCAGCAGCCGGCAGACACTAGCCGGCTCCTACAATGAGCAGTTCTTC
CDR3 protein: CASSRQTLAGSYNEQFF

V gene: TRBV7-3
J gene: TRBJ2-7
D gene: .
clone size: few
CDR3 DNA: TGTGCCAGCAGCCCTTCCTGGTGGTCCTACGAGCAGTACTTC
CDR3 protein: CASSPSWWSYEQYF

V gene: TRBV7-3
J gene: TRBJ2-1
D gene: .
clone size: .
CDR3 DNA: TGTGCCAGCAGTTCTGGGCCACCCAATGAGCAGTTCTTC
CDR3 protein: CASSSGPPNEQFF

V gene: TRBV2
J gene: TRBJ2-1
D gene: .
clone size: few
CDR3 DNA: TGTGCCAGCAGTGCGATCGGCTACAATGAGCAGTTCTTC
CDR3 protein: CASSAIGYNEQFF

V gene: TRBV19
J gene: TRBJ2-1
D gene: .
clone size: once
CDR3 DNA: TGTGCCAGTAGTATGGCCGGTAGGGAGCAGTTCTTC
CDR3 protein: CASSMAGREQFF

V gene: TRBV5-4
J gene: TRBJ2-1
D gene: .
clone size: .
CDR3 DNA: TGTGCCAGCAGCTTGGATAGGGTTGGGCTGTTCTTC
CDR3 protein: CASSLDRVGLFF

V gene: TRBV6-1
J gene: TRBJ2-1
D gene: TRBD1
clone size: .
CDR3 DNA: TGTGCCAGCAGTGAAGCGGGAAGACGGACAGGGGGCAGTCGGAATGAGCAGTTCTTC
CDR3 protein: CASSEAGRRTGGSRNEQFF

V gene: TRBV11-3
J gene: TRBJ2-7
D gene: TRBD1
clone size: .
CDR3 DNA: TGTGCCAGCAGCTTCGGGACAGGGGTCCGACTCCATTACGAGCAGTACTTC
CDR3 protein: CASSFGTGVRLHYEQYF

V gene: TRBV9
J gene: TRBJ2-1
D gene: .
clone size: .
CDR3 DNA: TGTGCCAGCAGCGCCCGGGGTGTGGCTTACAATGAGCAGTTCTTC
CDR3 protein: CASSARGVAYNEQFF

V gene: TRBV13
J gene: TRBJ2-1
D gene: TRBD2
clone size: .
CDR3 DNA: TGTGCCAGCAGTTTAGCGGGAAATGAGCAGTTCTTC
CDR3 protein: CASSLAGNEQFF

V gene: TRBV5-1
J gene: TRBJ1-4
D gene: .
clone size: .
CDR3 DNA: TGCGCCAGCAGCCTAGTACTTAATGAAAAACTGTTTTTT
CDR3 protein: CASSLVLNEKLFF

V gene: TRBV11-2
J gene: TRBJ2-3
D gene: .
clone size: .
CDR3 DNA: TGTGCCAGCAGCTCGTGGGCAGGGAGTTTACGGACAGATACGCAGTATTTT
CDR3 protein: CASSSWAGSLRTDTQYF

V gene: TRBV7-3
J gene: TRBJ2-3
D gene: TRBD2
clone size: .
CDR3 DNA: TGTGCCAGCAGCACCGGACTAGCGGGAGATTTAGATACGCAGTATTTT
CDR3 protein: CASSTGLAGDLDTQYF

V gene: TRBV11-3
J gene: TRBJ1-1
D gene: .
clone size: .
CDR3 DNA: TGTGCCAGCAGCCGGGGGGAAACAGGGATAACTGAAGCTTTCTTT
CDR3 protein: CASSRGETGITEAFF

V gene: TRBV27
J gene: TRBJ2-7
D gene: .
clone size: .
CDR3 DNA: TGTGCCAGCACCCCCCAGTTGGGCAACTCCTACGAGCAGTACTTC
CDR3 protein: CASTPQLGNSYEQYF

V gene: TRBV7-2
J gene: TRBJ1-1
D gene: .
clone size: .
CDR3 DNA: TGTGCCAGCAGCGAAGTAATGAACACTGAAGCTTTCTTT
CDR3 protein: CASSEVMNTEAFF

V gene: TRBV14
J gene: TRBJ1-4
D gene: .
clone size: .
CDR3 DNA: TGTGCCAGCAGCCAACAGCATTCGGCTAATGAAAAACTGTTTTTT
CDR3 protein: CASSQQHSANEKLFF

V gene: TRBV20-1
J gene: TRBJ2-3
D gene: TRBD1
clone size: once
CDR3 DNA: TGCAGTGCTAGTCTCCGGACAGGGGGCTTAGATACGCAGTATTTT
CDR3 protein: CSASLRTGGLDTQYF

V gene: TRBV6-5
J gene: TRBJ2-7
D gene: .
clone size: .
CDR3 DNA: TGTGCCAGCGGGAGGGGGGTATCCTACGAGCAGTACTTC
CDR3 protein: CASGRGVSYEQYF

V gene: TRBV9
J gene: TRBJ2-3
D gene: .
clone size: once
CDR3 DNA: TGTGCCAGCAGCCCCCCCCGGACGGGGGATACGCAGTATTTT
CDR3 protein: CASSPPRTGDTQYF

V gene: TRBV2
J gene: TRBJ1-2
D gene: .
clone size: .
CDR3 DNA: TGTGCCAGCACCAACAGCCGGGCCCTGGGCAATGGCTACACCTTC
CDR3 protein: CASTNSRALGNGYTF

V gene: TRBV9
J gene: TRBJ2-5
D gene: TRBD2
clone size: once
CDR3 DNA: TGTGCCAGCAGCGTTTTCGGGGGGATACAAGAGACCCAGTACTTC
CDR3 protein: CASSVFGGIQETQYF

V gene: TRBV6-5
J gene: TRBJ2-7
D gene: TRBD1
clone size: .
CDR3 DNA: TGTGCCAGCAGTATCCTCGGGACAGGGTACGAGCAGTACTTC
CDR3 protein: CASSILGTGYEQYF

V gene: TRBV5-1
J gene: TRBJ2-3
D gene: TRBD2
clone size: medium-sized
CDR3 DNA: TGCGCCAGCAGCGCCAGCGGGGCTTATACAGATACGCAGTATTTT
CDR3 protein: CASSASGAYTDTQYF

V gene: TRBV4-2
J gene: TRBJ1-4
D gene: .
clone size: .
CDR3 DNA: TGTGCCAGCAGCCAAGAATATCGGGAGAATGAAAAACTGTTTTTT
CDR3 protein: CASSQEYRENEKLFF

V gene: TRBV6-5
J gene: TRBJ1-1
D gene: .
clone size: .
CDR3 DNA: TGTGCCAGCAGCTACACACGGCGGAACACTGCTGAAGCTTTCTTT
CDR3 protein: CASSYTRRNTAEAFF

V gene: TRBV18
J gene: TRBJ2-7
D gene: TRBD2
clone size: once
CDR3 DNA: TGTGCCAGCTCACCAGCTACTAGCGCAAAAGCCTACGAGCAGTACTTC
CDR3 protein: CASSPATSAKAYEQYF

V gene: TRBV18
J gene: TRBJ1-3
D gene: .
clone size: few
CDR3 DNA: TGTGCCAGCTCACCACAGGGGGTCTCTGGAAACACCATATATTTT
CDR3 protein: CASSPQGVSGNTIYF

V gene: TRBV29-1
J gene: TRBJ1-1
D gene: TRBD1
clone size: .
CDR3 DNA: TGCAGCGTCCTCGGGACAGGGAAAAGGTATGAAGCTGAAGCTTTCTTT
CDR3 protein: CSVLGTGKRYEAEAFF

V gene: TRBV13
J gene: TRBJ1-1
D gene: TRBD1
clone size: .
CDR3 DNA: TGTGCCAGCAGCTTCGAGGACAGGGGCTACACTGAAGCTTTCTTT
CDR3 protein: CASSFEDRGYTEAFF

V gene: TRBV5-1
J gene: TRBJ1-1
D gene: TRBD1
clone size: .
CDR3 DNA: TGCGCCAGCAGCCCAGTTGAGGGGGCGCGAGCTTTCTTT
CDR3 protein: CASSPVEGARAFF

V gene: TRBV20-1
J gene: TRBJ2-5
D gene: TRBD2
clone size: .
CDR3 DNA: TGCAGTGCTAGTGCGGGAGGTGGGGAGACCCAGTACTTC
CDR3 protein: CSASAGGGETQYF

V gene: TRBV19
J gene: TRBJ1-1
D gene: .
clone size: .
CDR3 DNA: TGTGCCAGTAGTTTACGGGCCCTCCCTTTGATCACTGAAGCTTTCTTT
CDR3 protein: CASSLRALPLITEAFF

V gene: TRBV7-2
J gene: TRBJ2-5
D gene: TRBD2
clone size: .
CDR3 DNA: TGTGCCAGCAGCCCACAAGCGGGAGGAATGGAGACCCAGTACTTC
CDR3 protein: CASSPQAGGMETQYF

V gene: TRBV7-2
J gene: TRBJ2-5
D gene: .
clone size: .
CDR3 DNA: TGTGCCAGCAGCCCGGGACTCCCGTACCAAGAGACCCAGTACTTC
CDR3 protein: CASSPGLPYQETQYF

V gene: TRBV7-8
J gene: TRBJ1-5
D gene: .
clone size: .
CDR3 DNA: TGTGCCAGCAGCTTAGAGAACAATCAGCCCCAGCATTTT
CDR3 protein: CASSLENNQPQHF